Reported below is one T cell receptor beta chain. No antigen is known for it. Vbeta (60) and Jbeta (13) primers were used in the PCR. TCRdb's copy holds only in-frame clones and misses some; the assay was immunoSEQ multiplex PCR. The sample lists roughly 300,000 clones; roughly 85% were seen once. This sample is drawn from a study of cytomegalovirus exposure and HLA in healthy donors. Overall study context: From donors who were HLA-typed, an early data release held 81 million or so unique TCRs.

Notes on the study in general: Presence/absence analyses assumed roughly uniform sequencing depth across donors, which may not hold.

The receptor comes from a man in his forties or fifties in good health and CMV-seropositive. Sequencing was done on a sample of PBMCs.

In DNA, the CDR3 is TGTGCCAGCAGCCCTCGGACAGGGGGCTGGTCCCAGCATTTT. This gives the protein CASSPRTGGWSQHF. J is TRBJ1-5 and V is TRBV27, with 11 nucleotides matching TRBD1. This CDR3 is built from 14 residues. CDR1 is MNHEY and CDR2 is SMNVEV in the germline V gene (reference sequence). The junction had 9 bases not matched to a gene; V was cut back by 6 bases and J by 11 bases.